The rows below give T cell receptor beta chains drawn from one sample of a study of immune evolution from preneoplasia to lung adenocarcinoma. Sequencing used immunoSEQ multiplex PCR; TCRdb keeps in-frame clones, though not all of them. The sample has over 3,500 clones; around 80% are singletons. What was sequenced was FFPE invasive lung adenocarcinoma tissue. These receptors came from a person aged 70 to 85 with invasive lung adenocarcinoma. Some clones in this sample may be carry-over from other donors' samples. Both conserved end residues are part of each CDR3. The D gene is left open where the match is weak. Clone size appears in some rows only: once, few, many, or a class for an expanded clone.

j_call: TRBJ1-1; d_call: .; clone_size: .; v_call: TRBV28; cdr3_length: 13; cdr3_aa: CASSLWFVTEAFF; cdr3_nt: TGTGCCAGCAGTTTATGGTTCGTGACTGAAGCTTTCTTT
j_call: TRBJ2-5; d_call: .; clone_size: .; v_call: TRBV11-3; cdr3_length: 17; cdr3_aa: CASSVGTAGWGQETQYF; cdr3_nt: TGTGCCAGCAGCGTGGGCACTGCGGGATGGGGCCAAGAGACCCAGTACTTC
j_call: TRBJ1-1; d_call: .; clone_size: .; v_call: TRBV27; cdr3_length: 11; cdr3_aa: CASRSYTEAFF; cdr3_nt: TGTGCCAGCAGATCATACACTGAAGCTTTCTTT
j_call: TRBJ1-5; d_call: .; clone_size: .; v_call: TRBV28; cdr3_length: 13; cdr3_aa: CASSLDSRQPQHF; cdr3_nt: TGTGCCAGCAGCCTGGACAGTCGTCAGCCCCAGCATTTT
j_call: TRBJ2-2; d_call: TRBD2; clone_size: .; v_call: TRBV5-4; cdr3_length: 15; cdr3_aa: CASSWGLVNTGELFF; cdr3_nt: TGTGCCAGCAGCTGGGGACTAGTGAACACCGGGGAGCTGTTTTTT
j_call: TRBJ2-7; d_call: TRBD1; clone_size: .; v_call: TRBV19; cdr3_length: 14; cdr3_aa: CASNPGQRTYEQYF; cdr3_nt: TGTGCCAGTAATCCGGGACAGAGAACCTACGAGCAGTACTTC
j_call: TRBJ2-7; d_call: TRBD1; clone_size: .; v_call: TRBV29-1; cdr3_length: 12; cdr3_aa: CSVRDSSGEQYF; cdr3_nt: TGCAGCGTACGGGACAGTTCGGGCGAGCAGTACTTC
j_call: TRBJ2-6; d_call: .; clone_size: few; v_call: TRBV10-2; cdr3_length: 15; cdr3_aa: CASSDPYSGANVLTF; cdr3_nt: TGCGCCAGCAGTGACCCGTACTCTGGGGCCAACGTCCTGACTTTC
j_call: TRBJ2-1; d_call: .; clone_size: .; v_call: TRBV5-1; cdr3_length: 15; cdr3_aa: CASKPRGSSYNEQFF; cdr3_nt: TGCGCCAGCAAACCTCGGGGGAGCTCCTACAATGAGCAGTTCTTC
j_call: TRBJ1-6; d_call: .; clone_size: few; v_call: TRBV28; cdr3_length: 12; cdr3_aa: CASSSTKSPLHF; cdr3_nt: TGTGCCAGCAGTTCCACGAAATCACCCCTCCACTTT
j_call: TRBJ2-3; d_call: .; clone_size: few; v_call: TRBV18; cdr3_length: 15; cdr3_aa: CASSPRGGSTDTQYF; cdr3_nt: TGTGCCAGCTCACCACGCGGCGGGAGCACAGATACGCAGTATTTT
j_call: TRBJ2-7; d_call: TRBD2; clone_size: .; v_call: TRBV7-9; cdr3_length: 18; cdr3_aa: CASSPGPLAGGATYEQYF; cdr3_nt: TGTGCCAGCAGCCCCGGGCCTCTAGCGGGAGGTGCCACCTACGAGCAGTACTTC
j_call: TRBJ2-2; d_call: TRBD1; clone_size: .; v_call: TRBV30; cdr3_length: 14; cdr3_aa: CAWSPTGVAGELFF; cdr3_nt: TGTGCCTGGTCGCCAACAGGGGTTGCTGGGGAGCTGTTTTTT
j_call: TRBJ1-6; d_call: .; clone_size: .; v_call: TRBV11-2; cdr3_length: 13; cdr3_aa: CASSLDRQGPLHF; cdr3_nt: TGTGCCAGCAGCTTAGATAGGCAAGGACCCCTCCACTTT
j_call: TRBJ2-7; d_call: TRBD1; clone_size: .; v_call: TRBV5-1; cdr3_length: 15; cdr3_aa: CASSPLGTVSYEQYF; cdr3_nt: TGCGCCAGCAGCCCTCTCGGGACAGTCTCCTACGAGCAGTACTTC
j_call: TRBJ2-1; d_call: TRBD1; clone_size: .; v_call: TRBV6-1; cdr3_length: 16; cdr3_aa: CASSDLQGRSTSEQFF; cdr3_nt: TGTGCCAGCAGTGACTTACAGGGGCGGTCTACAAGTGAGCAGTTCTTC
j_call: TRBJ2-1; d_call: .; clone_size: .; v_call: TRBV7-3; cdr3_length: 15; cdr3_aa: CASSQLFSSYNEQFF; cdr3_nt: TGTGCCAGCAGTCAGCTTTTCAGCTCCTACAATGAGCAGTTCTTC
j_call: TRBJ2-2; d_call: .; clone_size: .; v_call: TRBV10-2; cdr3_length: 14; cdr3_aa: CANRPSANTGELFF; cdr3_nt: TGCGCCAACCGGCCTAGCGCGAACACCGGGGAGCTGTTTTTT
j_call: TRBJ2-5; d_call: TRBD2; clone_size: .; v_call: TRBV6-1; cdr3_length: 14; cdr3_aa: CASSTLASKETQYF; cdr3_nt: TGTGCCAGCAGTACACTAGCGTCCAAAGAGACCCAGTACTTC
j_call: TRBJ2-2; d_call: .; clone_size: .; v_call: TRBV5-4; cdr3_length: 15; cdr3_aa: CASSLNSFLAGELFF; cdr3_nt: TGTGCCAGCAGCTTGAACAGCTTCCTCGCCGGGGAGCTGTTTTTT
j_call: TRBJ2-2; d_call: TRBD2; clone_size: .; v_call: TRBV18; cdr3_length: 17; cdr3_aa: CASSPRLAGQNTGELFF; cdr3_nt: TGTGCCAGCTCACCACGACTAGCGGGGCAGAACACCGGGGAGCTGTTTTTT
j_call: TRBJ1-1; d_call: TRBD1; clone_size: .; v_call: TRBV11-1; cdr3_length: 15; cdr3_aa: CASSPLGQGATEAFF; cdr3_nt: TGTGCCAGCAGCCCCCTTGGACAGGGGGCTACTGAAGCTTTCTTT
j_call: TRBJ1-6; d_call: .; clone_size: .; v_call: TRBV4-2; cdr3_length: 15; cdr3_aa: CASSRPQEDNSPLHF; cdr3_nt: TGTGCCAGCAGCCGTCCACAGGAGGATAATTCACCCCTCCACTTT
j_call: TRBJ2-7; d_call: .; clone_size: .; v_call: TRBV5-1; cdr3_length: 16; cdr3_aa: CASSLGDSSLRDEQYF; cdr3_nt: TGCGCCAGCAGCTTGGGAGACTCCTCCCTGCGGGACGAGCAGTACTTC
j_call: TRBJ2-5; d_call: .; clone_size: .; v_call: TRBV5-1; cdr3_length: 13; cdr3_aa: CASSEGPSGTQYF; cdr3_nt: TGCGCCAGCAGCGAGGGCCCCTCGGGGACCCAGTACTTC
j_call: TRBJ2-1; d_call: .; clone_size: .; v_call: TRBV5-8; cdr3_length: 14; cdr3_aa: CASSLGGSYNEQFF; cdr3_nt: TGTGCCAGCAGCCTAGGGGGTTCCTACAATGAGCAGTTCTTC
j_call: TRBJ2-3; d_call: .; clone_size: few; v_call: TRBV4-1; cdr3_length: 14; cdr3_aa: CASSQETGAYTQYF; cdr3_nt: TGCGCCAGCAGCCAAGAGACAGGCGCGTATACGCAGTATTTT
j_call: TRBJ2-7; d_call: .; clone_size: few; v_call: TRBV7-6; cdr3_length: 15; cdr3_aa: CASSLNPDGIYEQYF; cdr3_nt: TGTGCCAGCAGCTTAAACCCCGACGGAATTTACGAGCAGTACTTC
j_call: TRBJ2-7; d_call: TRBD2; clone_size: once; v_call: TRBV11-3; cdr3_length: 15; cdr3_aa: CASSLGSGSSYEQYF; cdr3_nt: TGTGCCAGCAGCTTAGGTAGCGGGAGCTCCTACGAGCAGTACTTC
j_call: TRBJ1-3; d_call: .; clone_size: few; v_call: TRBV5-1; cdr3_length: 15; cdr3_aa: CASSPRGGVGNTIYF; cdr3_nt: TGCGCCAGCAGCCCCCGGGGAGGCGTTGGAAACACCATATATTTT
j_call: TRBJ2-5; d_call: .; clone_size: few; v_call: TRBV11-2; cdr3_length: 12; cdr3_aa: CASSLVGETQYF; cdr3_nt: TGTGCCAGCAGCTTAGTAGGAGAGACCCAGTACTTC
j_call: TRBJ1-5; d_call: TRBD1; clone_size: .; v_call: TRBV7-2; cdr3_length: 13; cdr3_aa: CASSRQGDQPQHF; cdr3_nt: TGTGCCAGCAGCAGACAGGGGGATCAGCCCCAGCATTTT
j_call: TRBJ2-1; d_call: TRBD2; clone_size: few; v_call: TRBV9; cdr3_length: 13; cdr3_aa: CASSVGGGNEQFF; cdr3_nt: TGTGCCAGCAGCGTAGGGGGGGGAAATGAGCAGTTCTTC
j_call: TRBJ2-3; d_call: .; clone_size: .; v_call: TRBV7-2; cdr3_length: 15; cdr3_aa: CASSLAGRHTDTQYF; cdr3_nt: TGTGCCAGCAGCTTAGCGGGCAGACACACAGATACGCAGTATTTT
j_call: TRBJ2-1; d_call: .; clone_size: .; v_call: TRBV30; cdr3_length: 14; cdr3_aa: CAWSGRRQTDEQFF; cdr3_nt: TGTGCCTGGAGTGGGAGACGCCAAACGGATGAGCAGTTCTTC